This entry lists 9 T cell receptor beta chains sequenced from one sample in a study of regulatory and conventional T cells in RAG deficiency. Genomic DNA came from blood regulatory T cells gated CD4+ CD25-high CD127-low. Assay used: immunoSEQ multiplex PCR; TCRdb lists only in-frame clones, some missing. The profile shows some 28,000 clones, 85% to 95% of them singletons. Separately, the same data were catalogued under a study of regulatory T cells. That work adds: The PCR used 52 TRBV and 13 TRBJ primers.

Sequenced: Tregs sorted from blood. The receptor set was obtained from a human donor in good health.

The chain carries TRBV18 and TRBJ2-5, with D uncertain. Trimming took 6 bases from V and 8 from J, leaving 13 bases between them. The germline gives CDR1 KGHSH, CDR2 LQKENI. The CDR3 length is 12 residues. CDR3 coding DNA: TGTGCCAGCTCCCCATCCCCAGCCACCCAGTACTTC. Encoded protein: CASSPSPATQYF.

J is TRBJ2-7 and V is TRBV5-1, with no clear D. This CDR3 comprises 13 residues. Trimming took 1 base from V and 2 from J, leaving 7 bases between them. CDR1 and CDR2 (germline): SGHRS, YFSETQ. CDR3: CASSLTVTYEQYF. DNA of the CDR3: TGCGCCAGCAGCTTGACGGTGACCTACGAGCAGTACTTC. The full variable domain, with the rest looked up from reference TRBV5-1 and TRBJ2-7, is KAGVTQTPRYLIKTRGQQVTLSCSPISGHRSVSWYQQTPGQGLQFLFEYFSETQRNKGNFPGRFSGRQFSNSRSEMNVSTLELGDSALYLCASSLTVTYEQYFGPGTRLTVT.

The chain couples TRBV6-1 to TRBJ2-5; D is unresolved. The CDR3 runs to 12 residues. The germline V gene encodes CDR1 MNHNS and CDR2 SASEGT. With 0 bases removed from V and 4 bases from J, the gap between germline ends came to 3 bases. CDR3: CASSEALETQYF. The CDR3 nucleotides read TGTGCCAGCAGTGAAGCCCTAGAGACCCAGTACTTC.

This chain connects TRBV27 to TRBJ1-1; 7 bases line up with TRBD1. CDR1 is MNHEY, CDR2 SMNVEV, per germline (reference sequence). The CDR3 loop spans 15 amino acids. The ends lost 3 bases at V and 5 bases at J; junction bases unmatched: 9. The CDR3 coding sequence is TGTGCCAGCAGTTTGACCTACAGGGGAGAAACTGAAGCTTTCTTT. It is translated as CASSLTYRGETEAFF.

The chain uses TRBV4-1 and TRBJ2-5; D is unresolved. This CDR3 spans 15 amino acids. Per the germline V gene, CDR1 is MGHRA and CDR2 is YSYEKL. V lost 3 bases, J lost 2 bases, and 13 bases lay in between. CDR3 in amino acids: CASSHKHPVQETQYF. The CDR3 nucleotides read TGCGCCAGCAGCCATAAGCATCCGGTACAAGAGACCCAGTACTTC.

This clone was seen a single time. In nucleotides, the CDR3 is TGTGCCAGTAGCCCGGGGGGAAATCCCTACGAGCAGTACTTC. Translating it yields CASSPGGNPYEQYF. The rearrangement links TRBV19 to TRBJ2-7; 7 bases are a match to TRBD2. The V gene's germline CDR1 is LNHDA and CDR2 SQIVND (reference sequence). The V segment lost 6 bases and the J segment 2 bases; nucleotides outside the gene matches: 7. The CDR3 sequence is 14 residues long.

The chain recombines TRBV7-2 with TRBJ1-6, with D uncertain. This CDR3 spans 16 amino acids. Trimming removed 3 bases from V and 9 bases from J, with 18 bases in between. The germline gives CDR1 SGHTA, CDR2 FQGNSA. CDR3 DNA sequence: TGTGCCAGCAGCTTCCGGGCCCTCGAATCCCGTTCACCCCTCCACTTT. This encodes CASSFRALESRSPLHF.

The chain is built from TRBV4-1 and TRBJ2-5; 8 nucleotides agree with TRBD1. The germline V gene encodes CDR1 MGHRA and CDR2 YSYEKL. Unmatched junction bases numbered 10, after V lost 6 bases and J lost 1 base. There are 16 residues in the CDR3. This CDR3 is CASREQGVGGQETQYF. The CDR3 region has the DNA TGCGCCAGCAGGGAACAGGGGGTAGGGGGCCAAGAGACCCAGTACTTC.

The CDR3 reads CASSLLLVRAVEQFF. The DNA for the CDR3 is TGTGCCAGCAGCTTGCTCCTAGTCCGAGCGGTTGAGCAGTTCTTC. This sequence joins TRBV5-5 and TRBJ2-1, with D maybe TRBD2 (5 bases). Trimming shortened V by 1 base and J by 9 bases, and 17 bases separated the two germline ends. Looked up from germline, CDR1 is SGHKS and CDR2 is YYEKEE (reference sequence). This CDR3 spans 15 amino acids.